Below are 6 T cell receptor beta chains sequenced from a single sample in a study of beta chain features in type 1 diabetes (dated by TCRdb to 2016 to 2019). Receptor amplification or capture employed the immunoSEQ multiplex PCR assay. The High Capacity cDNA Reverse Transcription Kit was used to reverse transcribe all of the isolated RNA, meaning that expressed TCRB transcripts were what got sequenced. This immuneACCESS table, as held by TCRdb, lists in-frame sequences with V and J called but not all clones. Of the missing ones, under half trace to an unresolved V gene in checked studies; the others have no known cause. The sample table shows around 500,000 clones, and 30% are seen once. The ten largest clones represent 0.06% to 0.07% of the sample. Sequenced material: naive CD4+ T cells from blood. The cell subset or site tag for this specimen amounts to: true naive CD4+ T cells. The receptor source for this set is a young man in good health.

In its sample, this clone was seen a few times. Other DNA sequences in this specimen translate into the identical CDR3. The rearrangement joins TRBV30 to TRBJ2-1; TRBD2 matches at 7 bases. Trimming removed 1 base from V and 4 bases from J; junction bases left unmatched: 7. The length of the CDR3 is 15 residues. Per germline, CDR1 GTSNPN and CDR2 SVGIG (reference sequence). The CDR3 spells CAWSAGLAVYNEQFF. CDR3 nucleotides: TGTGCCTGGAGTGCGGGGCTAGCGGTATACAATGAGCAGTTCTTC.

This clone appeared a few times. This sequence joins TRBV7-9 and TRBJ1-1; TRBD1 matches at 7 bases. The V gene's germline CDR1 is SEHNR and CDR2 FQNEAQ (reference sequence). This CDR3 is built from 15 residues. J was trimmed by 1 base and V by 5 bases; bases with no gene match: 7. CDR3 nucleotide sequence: TGTGCCAGCAGCGCGTACGGGACAGCGAACACTGAAGCTTTCTTT. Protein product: CASSAYGTANTEAFF.

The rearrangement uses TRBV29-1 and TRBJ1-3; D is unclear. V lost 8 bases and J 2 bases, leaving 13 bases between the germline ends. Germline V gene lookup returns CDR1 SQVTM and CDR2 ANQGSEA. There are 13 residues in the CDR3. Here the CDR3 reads CSPGRRTGNTIYF. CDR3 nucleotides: TGCAGCCCAGGACGGAGAACTGGAAACACCATATATTTT.

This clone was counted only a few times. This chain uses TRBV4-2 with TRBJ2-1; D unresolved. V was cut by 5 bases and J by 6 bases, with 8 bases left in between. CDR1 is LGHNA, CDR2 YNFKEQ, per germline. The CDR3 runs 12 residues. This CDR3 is CASSGNSNEQFF. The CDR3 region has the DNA TGTGCCAGCAGCGGTAACAGCAATGAGCAGTTCTTC.

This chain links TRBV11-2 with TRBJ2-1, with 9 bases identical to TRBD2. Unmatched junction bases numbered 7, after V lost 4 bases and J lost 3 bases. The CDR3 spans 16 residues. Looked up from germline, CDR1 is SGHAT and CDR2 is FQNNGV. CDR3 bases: TGTGCCAGCAGCTCCCGACTAGCGGAGTACTACAATGAGCAGTTCTTC. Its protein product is CASSSRLAEYYNEQFF.

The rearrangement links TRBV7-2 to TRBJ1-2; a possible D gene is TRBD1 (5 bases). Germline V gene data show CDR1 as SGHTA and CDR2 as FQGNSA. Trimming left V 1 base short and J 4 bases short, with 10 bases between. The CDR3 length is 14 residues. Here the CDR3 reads CASSLDDRVYGYTF. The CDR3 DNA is TGTGCCAGCAGCTTAGACGACAGAGTCTATGGCTACACCTTC.